This entry lists 20 T cell receptor beta chains sequenced from one sample in a study of shared clonotypes between healthy human individuals. Sequencing was performed with immunoSEQ multiplex PCR; in TCRdb, only in-frame clones are kept and a portion is missing. Of roughly 720,000 clones listed, 90% were seen once; the top ten hold approximately 35%. The sample taken for sequencing was memory CD8+ T cells from PBMCs. Subset meaning: CD45RO+ cells pooled with CCR7-negative TemRA cells. These receptors all stem from a man aged 18 to 30 in good health. Some clones in this sample may be carry-over from other donors' samples.

The chain employs TRBV2 and TRBJ2-5, with TRBD2 as a possible D gene (5 bases). The CDR3 spans 15 residues. Per the germline V gene, CDR1 is SNHLY and CDR2 is FYNNEI. V was pared by 4 bases and J by 5 bases, with 17 bases between. This CDR3 reads CASSVTPIRRETQYF. The CDR3 DNA sequence: TGTGCCAGCAGTGTGACCCCTATACGGAGGGAGACCCAGTACTTC.

The V and J genes are TRBV7-9 and TRBJ2-5, with D maybe TRBD2 (6 bases). V was clipped by 6 bases and J by 2 bases, with 10 bases between them. The CDR3 is 13 amino acids. CDR1 is SEHNR and CDR2 is FQNEAQ in the germline V gene (reference sequence). Here the CDR3 DNA reads TGTGCCAGCAGGGTCGGACTACAAGAGACCCAGTACTTC. It encodes CASRVGLQETQYF. The full variable domain, completed using reference TRBV7-9 and TRBJ2-5, is DTGVSQNPRHKITKRGQNVTFRCDPISEHNRLYWYRQTLGQGPEFLTYFQNEAQLEKSRLLSDRFSAERPKGSFSTLEIQRTEQGDSAMYLCASRVGLQETQYFGPGTRLLVL.

The V and J genes are TRBV4-1 and TRBJ1-1; 10 positions match TRBD1. J lost 4 bases, V lost 2 bases, and 1 base had no gene match. This CDR3 has 14 residues. CDR1 MGHRA and CDR2 YSYEKL come from the germline V gene. For the CDR3, the DNA is TGCGCCAGCAGCCAAAGGACAGGGGGCACTGAAGCTTTCTTT. Translation: CASSQRTGGTEAFF.

The chain joins TRBV14 to TRBJ2-1, with 9 nucleotides matching TRBD1. This CDR3 is 17 amino acids long. Per germline, CDR1 SGHDN and CDR2 FVKESK. J lost 1 base, V lost 0 bases, and 4 bases had no gene match. In DNA form, the CDR3 reads TGTGCCAGCAGCCAAGACGGGACAGGGAGATCCTACAATGAGCAGTTCTTC. Translation: CASSQDGTGRSYNEQFF.

CDR3 residues: CASSYSAGGPADTQYF. CDR3 in DNA: TGTGCCAGCAGTTACTCGGCGGGAGGGCCGGCAGATACGCAGTATTTT. The chain has TRBV6-5 and TRBJ2-3; TRBD2 agrees at 9 bases. This CDR3 has 16 residues. V dropped 0 bases and J dropped 4; count of bases not matched to a gene: 5. CDR1 and CDR2 from the germline V gene are MNHEY and SVGAGI.

This chain links TRBV19 with TRBJ2-1; 10 nucleotides agree with TRBD2. Trimming took 1 base from V and 9 from J; bases not matched to a gene: 6. Germline lookup yields CDR1 LNHDA and CDR2 SQIVND (reference sequence). This CDR3 is built from 15 residues. The CDR3 bases are TGTGCCAGTAGTATAGTGTCTAGCGGGAGTGGTGAGCAGTTCTTC. Its protein is CASSIVSSGSGEQFF.

The CDR3 DNA is TGTGCCAGCAGTCCTGCAGTGGGGGACAGGGGTGAAGAGCAGTACTTC. Amino acids: CASSPAVGDRGEEQYF. The chain links TRBV27 to TRBJ2-7; TRBD1 aligns across 10 bases. The CDR3 is 16 residues long. V lost 5 bases to trimming and J lost 7 bases; unmatched junction nucleotides: 14. The germline V gene has CDR1 MNHEY and CDR2 SMNVEV (reference sequence).

The chain uses TRBV6-5 and TRBJ2-7; TRBD2 might be the D (6 bases). The CDR3 covers 14 residues. V dropped 5 bases and J dropped 6 bases, with 17 bases sitting between them. CDR1 and CDR2 from the germline V gene are MNHEY and SVGAGI. The CDR3 sequence is CASSPSGTPSEQYF. The CDR3 DNA follows: TGTGCCAGCAGTCCCTCCGGGACTCCTTCCGAGCAGTACTTC.

The V gene is TRBV7-8, the J gene TRBJ1-2; TRBD1 might be the D (6 bases). The CDR3 has 15 amino acids. Looked up from germline, CDR1 is SGHVS and CDR2 is FQNEAQ. Trimming removed 2 bases from V and 1 base from J, with 11 bases in between. The CDR3 DNA reads TGTGCCAGCAGCTTAAGGACAGTACTTAACTATGGCTACACCTTC. It encodes CASSLRTVLNYGYTF. The full variable domain, with the rest looked up from reference TRBV7-8 and TRBJ1-2, is GAGVSQSPRYKVAKRGQDVALRCDPISGHVSLFWYQQALGQGPEFLTYFQNEAQLDKSGLPSDRFFAERPEGSVSTLKIQRTQQEDSAVYLCASSLRTVLNYGYTFGSGTRLTVV.

The genes are TRBV27 and TRBJ2-1; D not certain. The CDR3 is 17 residues long. Trimming cost V 6 bases and J 5 bases, with 23 bases left between them. The germline V gene encodes CDR1 MNHEY and CDR2 SMNVEV (reference sequence). The DNA of the CDR3 is TGTGCCAGCAGCCTAGGTTATCCGGGTGTCAACAACAATGAGCAGTTCTTC. Its translation is CASSLGYPGVNNNEQFF.

J is TRBJ2-3 and V is TRBV28; D is perhaps TRBD2 (6 bases). Trimming took off 2 bases at V and 4 bases at J, with 13 bases between the two ends. The CDR3 loop spans 15 amino acids. Per germline, CDR1 MDHEN and CDR2 SYDVKM. The CDR3 DNA is TGTGCCAGCAGTTTAAAAGGAGGGAGTCCAGATACGCAGTATTTT. Translating it yields CASSLKGGSPDTQYF.

This clone has just one count. The rearrangement joins TRBV5-4 to TRBJ2-4; 7 bases align to TRBD1. This CDR3 is 14 amino acids long. Germline V gene data show CDR1 as SGHNT and CDR2 as YYREEE (reference sequence). The junction had 2 bases not matched to a gene; V was cut back by 3 bases and J by 2 bases. CDR3 DNA sequence: TGTGCCAGCAGCTCGACAGGGCCCAAAAACATTCAGTACTTC. Translating gives CASSSTGPKNIQYF.

This chain uses TRBV7-9 with TRBJ2-7; D is unresolved. The CDR3 runs 14 residues. V lost 5 bases, J lost 3 bases, and 14 bases lay in between. Germline CDR1 and CDR2: SEHNR and FQNEAQ (reference sequence). The CDR3 coding sequence is TGTGCCAGCAGCCTGACGACTCGCGACTACGAGCAGTACTTC. Its translation: CASSLTTRDYEQYF.

The chain employs TRBV6-5 and TRBJ2-7; D is possibly TRBD1 or TRBD2 (5 bases each). Between the trimmed V and J ends, which lost 4 bases and 9 bases, there was a span of 22 bases. There are 15 residues in the CDR3. Germline assignment: CDR1 MNHEY and CDR2 SVGAGI. CDR3 sequence: CASSFQDNPTEGQYF. The CDR3 coding sequence is TGTGCCAGCAGTTTTCAGGACAACCCTACCGAGGGGCAGTACTTC.

The chain has TRBV19 and TRBJ2-7; possible D gene TRBD2, 6 bases. This CDR3 contains 13 residues. Germline V gene lookup returns CDR1 LNHDA and CDR2 SQIVND (reference sequence). Trimming shortened V by 3 bases and J by 5 bases, and 11 bases separated the two germline ends. In DNA form, the CDR3 reads TGTGCCAGTAGTATGAGTGGAGGGGACGAGCAGTACTTC. Encoded protein: CASSMSGGDEQYF. Full variable domain (rest looked up from reference TRBV19 and TRBJ2-7): DGGITQSPKYLFRKEGQNVTLSCEQNLNHDAMYWYRQDPGQGLRLIYYSQIVNDFQKGDIAEGYSVSREKKESFPLTVTSAQKNPTAFYLCASSMSGGDEQYFGPGTRLTVT.

The chain uses TRBV11-2 and TRBJ2-1; TRBD2 matches at 12 bases. Looked up from germline, CDR1 is SGHAT and CDR2 is FQNNGV. The V segment lost 5 bases and the J segment 10 bases; nucleotides outside the gene matches: 18. There are 18 residues in the CDR3. The CDR3 bases are TGTGCCAGCAGCGCACGTACAGGACTAGCGGGGCCGTTCGGGGAGCAGTTCTTC. Its protein is CASSARTGLAGPFGEQFF.

The chain is built from TRBV7-9 and TRBJ1-2, with D perhaps TRBD1 (5 bases). CDR1 and CDR2 (germline): SEHNR, FQNEAQ (reference sequence). This CDR3 spans 15 amino acids. Trimming shortened V by 0 bases and J by 0 bases, and 8 bases separated the two germline ends. In nucleotides, the CDR3 is TGTGCCAGCAGCTTAGCCAGGGCCGCTAACTATGGCTACACCTTC. It is translated as CASSLARAANYGYTF.

J is TRBJ1-1 and V is TRBV6-6; no definite D call. Trimming took off 1 base at V and 1 base at J, with 13 bases between the two ends. The CDR3 has 16 amino acids. Germline lookup yields CDR1 MNHNY and CDR2 SVGAGI (reference sequence). The CDR3 DNA sequence: TGTGCCAGCAGTTACTGGAGCCCCCCGGGGAACACTGAAGCTTTCTTT. It encodes CASSYWSPPGNTEAFF.

This clone was counted a single time. V gene TRBV6-5 combines with J gene TRBJ1-1; possibly TRBD1 for D (5 bases). Trimming removed 8 bases at V and 4 bases at J, with 17 bases between. Per germline, CDR1 MNHEY and CDR2 SVGAGI. This CDR3 is built from 14 residues. DNA for the CDR3: TGTGCCAGCTCAAACGGGGGAGGTAGCACTGAAGCTTTCTTT. It codes for CASSNGGGSTEAFF.

The V and J genes are TRBV7-8 and TRBJ2-7; D might be TRBD2 (5 bases). The CDR3 sequence is 14 residues long. The germline gives CDR1 SGHVS, CDR2 FQNEAQ. V was trimmed by 5 bases and J by 6 bases, leaving 17 bases between them. This CDR3 reads CASSLRALGSEQYF. CDR3 bases: TGTGCCAGCAGCCTACGCGCCTTAGGGAGCGAGCAGTACTTC.